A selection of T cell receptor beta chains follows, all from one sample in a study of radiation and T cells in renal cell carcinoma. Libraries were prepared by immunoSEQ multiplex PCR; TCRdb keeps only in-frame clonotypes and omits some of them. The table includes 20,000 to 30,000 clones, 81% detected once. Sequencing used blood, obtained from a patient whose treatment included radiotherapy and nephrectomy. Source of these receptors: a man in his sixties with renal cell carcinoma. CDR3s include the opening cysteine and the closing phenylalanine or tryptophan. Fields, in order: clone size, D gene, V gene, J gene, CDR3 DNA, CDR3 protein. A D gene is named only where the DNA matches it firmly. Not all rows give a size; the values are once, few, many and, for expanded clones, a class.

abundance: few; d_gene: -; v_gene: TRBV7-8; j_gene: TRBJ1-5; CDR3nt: TGTGCCAGCAGCCCGAATCGTAGCAATCAGCCCCAGCATTTT; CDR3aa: CASSPNRSNQPQHF
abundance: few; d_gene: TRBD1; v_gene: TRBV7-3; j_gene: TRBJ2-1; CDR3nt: TGTGCCAGCAGCATAGACAGGGACAATGAGCAGTTCTTC; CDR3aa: CASSIDRDNEQFF
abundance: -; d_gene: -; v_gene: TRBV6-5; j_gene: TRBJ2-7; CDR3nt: TGTGCCAGCAGCCCGGATCGCGCGGGCATCTACGAGCAGTACTTC; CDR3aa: CASSPDRAGIYEQYF
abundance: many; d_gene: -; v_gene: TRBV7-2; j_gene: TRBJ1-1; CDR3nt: TGTGCCAGCATCTATAGGGGGTTGAGCACTGAAGCTTTCTTT; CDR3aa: CASIYRGLSTEAFF
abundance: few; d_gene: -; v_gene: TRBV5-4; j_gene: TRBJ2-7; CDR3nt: TGTGCCAGCAGCTTGGGTTCTGCTTACGAGCAGTACTTC; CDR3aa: CASSLGSAYEQYF
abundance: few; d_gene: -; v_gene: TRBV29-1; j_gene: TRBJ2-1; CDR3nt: TGCAGCGTTGAAGATTCTCTCACCCAGGGCTCTCATGAGCAGTTCTTC; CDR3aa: CSVEDSLTQGSHEQFF
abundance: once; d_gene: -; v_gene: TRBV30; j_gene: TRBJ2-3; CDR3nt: TGTGCCTGGAGTTTGACACTTTCAGATACGCAGTATTTT; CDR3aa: CAWSLTLSDTQYF
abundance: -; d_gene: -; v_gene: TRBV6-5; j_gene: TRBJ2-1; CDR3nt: TGTGCCAGCAGTTACTCGATCGGGTCCTACAATGAGCAGTTCTTC; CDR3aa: CASSYSIGSYNEQFF
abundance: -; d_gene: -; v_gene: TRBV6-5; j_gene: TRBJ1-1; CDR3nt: TGTGCCAGCAGATTCTATTACGAGACGAACACTGAAGCTTTCTTT; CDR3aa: CASRFYYETNTEAFF
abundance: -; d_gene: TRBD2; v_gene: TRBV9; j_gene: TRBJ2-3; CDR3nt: TGTGCCAGCAGCGTAGCGGGAGGGCCTAGGGATACGCAGTATTTT; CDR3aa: CASSVAGGPRDTQYF
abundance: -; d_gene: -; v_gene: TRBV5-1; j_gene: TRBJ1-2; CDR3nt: TGCGCCAGCAGCTTGGCGGCAAGTAACTATGGCTACACCTTC; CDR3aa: CASSLAASNYGYTF
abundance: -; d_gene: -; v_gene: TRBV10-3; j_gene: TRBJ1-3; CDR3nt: TGTGCCATCGCGAGCCCTGGAAACACCATATATTTT; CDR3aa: CAIASPGNTIYF
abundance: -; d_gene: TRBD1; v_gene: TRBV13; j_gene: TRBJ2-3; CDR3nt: TGTGCCAGCACGACCGGGACAGGGGGAAAGTGGGATACGCAGTATTTT; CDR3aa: CASTTGTGGKWDTQYF
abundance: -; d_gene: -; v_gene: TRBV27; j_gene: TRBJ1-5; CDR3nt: TGTGCCAGCAGTTTATCGAGGGAATTGGTGCCCCAGCATTTT; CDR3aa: CASSLSRELVPQHF
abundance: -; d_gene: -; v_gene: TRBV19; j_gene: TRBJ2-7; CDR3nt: TGTGCCAGTAGTGCAATGGGACCCAAGCTTGGGTACGAGCAGTACTTC; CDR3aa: CASSAMGPKLGYEQYF
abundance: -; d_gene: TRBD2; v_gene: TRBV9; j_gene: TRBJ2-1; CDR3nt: TGTGCCAGCAGCGTAGACCTAGCGGTATACAATGAGCAGTTCTTC; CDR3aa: CASSVDLAVYNEQFF
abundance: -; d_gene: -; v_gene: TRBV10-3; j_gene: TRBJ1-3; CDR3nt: TGTGCCATCAGGGGGTTTAGGCCTGGAAACACCATATATTTT; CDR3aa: CAIRGFRPGNTIYF
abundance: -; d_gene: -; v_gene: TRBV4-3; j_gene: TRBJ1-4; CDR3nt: TGCGCCAGCAGCCAAGACAGGTGGGCTAATGAAAAACTGTTTTTT; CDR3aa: CASSQDRWANEKLFF
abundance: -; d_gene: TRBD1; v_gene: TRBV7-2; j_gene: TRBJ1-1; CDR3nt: TGTGCCAGCAGCTTCCTGACAGGGGTTGGCACTGAAGCTTTCTTT; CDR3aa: CASSFLTGVGTEAFF
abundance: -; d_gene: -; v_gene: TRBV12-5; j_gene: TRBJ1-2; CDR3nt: TGTGCTAGTGGTTTGTTAGCAGGGGTCCCTTACTATGGCTACACCTTC; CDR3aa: CASGLLAGVPYYGYTF
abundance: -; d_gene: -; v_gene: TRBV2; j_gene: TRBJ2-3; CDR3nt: TGTGCCAGCAGACTATCGACAGATACGCAGTATTTT; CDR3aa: CASRLSTDTQYF
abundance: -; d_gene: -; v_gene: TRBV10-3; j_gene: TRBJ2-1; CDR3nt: TGTGCCATCAGTGACCGTGACCAAGGACTCAATGAGCAGTTCTTC; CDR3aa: CAISDRDQGLNEQFF
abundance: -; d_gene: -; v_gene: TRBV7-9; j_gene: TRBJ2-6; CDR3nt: TGTGCCAGCAGCTTATCGGTTTCCTCTGGGGCCAACGTCCTGACTTTC; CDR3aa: CASSLSVSSGANVLTF
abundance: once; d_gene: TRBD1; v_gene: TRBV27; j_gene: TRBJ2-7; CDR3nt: TGTGCCAGCCGGACAGGGGGGCGCGAGCAGTACTTC; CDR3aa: CASRTGGREQYF
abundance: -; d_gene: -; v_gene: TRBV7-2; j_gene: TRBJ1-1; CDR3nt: TGTGCCAGCAGCTCAGGACTGGTCTTT; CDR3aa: CASSSGLVF